These 25 T cell receptor beta chains were sequenced from one sample in a study of cytomegalovirus exposure and HLA in healthy donors. Primers included in the PCR were 60 Vbeta and 13 Jbeta primers. Only in-frame clones appear in the TCRdb table, and some are missing; sequencing was by immunoSEQ multiplex PCR. The sample has under 90,000 clones, roughly 75% seen once. The sequenced sample was PBMCs. The receptors originated from a woman aged 40 to 50 in good health and CMV-seronegative.

The chain couples TRBV28 to TRBJ2-5; 7 bases align to TRBD1. With 8 bases clipped from V and 3 bases from J, the junction kept 3 bases outside the gene matches. Germline V lookup: CDR1 MDHEN, CDR2 SYDVKM. The CDR3 runs to 12 residues. The CDR3, as DNA: TGTGCCAGCGGGGACAGAGAAGAGACCCAGTACTTC. Translated: CASGDREETQYF.

This sequence joins TRBV30 and TRBJ2-7; a possible D gene is TRBD2 (7 bases). Trimming removed 2 bases from V and 3 bases from J, with 11 bases in between. Germline values: CDR1 GTSNPN, CDR2 SVGIG (reference sequence). This CDR3 is built from 13 residues. The CDR3 bases are TGTGCCTGGAGTCTGGGAGGGGGCTACGAGCAGTACTTC. This sequence encodes CAWSLGGGYEQYF.

The CDR3 nucleotides are TGTGCCTGGAGAAGAGGGGGCCGCAGACGCACCGGGGAGCTGTTTTTT. Translating it yields CAWRRGGRRRTGELFF. The rearrangement joins TRBV30 to TRBJ2-2; 7 bases agree with TRBD1. CDR1 and CDR2 from the germline V gene are GTSNPN and SVGIG (reference sequence). Trimming at V came to 3 bases and at J to 4 bases, leaving 11 bases not matched to a gene. The CDR3 extends over 16 amino acids.

The rearrangement joins TRBV6-1 to TRBJ1-2; 10 bases match TRBD1. V lost 5 bases and J lost 3; bases outside the gene matches: 6. CDR1 is MNHNS, CDR2 SASEGT, per germline. The CDR3 is 15 amino acids. The CDR3 sequence: CASSNRDRGDYGYTF. CDR3 in DNA: TGTGCCAGCAGTAACCGGGACAGGGGCGACTATGGCTACACCTTC.

V usage is TRBV11-2 and J usage is TRBJ1-4; D remains unclear. Germline CDR1 is SGHAT and CDR2 is FQNNGV. V lost 4 bases and J 7 bases, leaving 13 bases between the germline ends. The CDR3 covers 14 residues. This chain's CDR3 is CASSSTTLGEKLFF. In DNA, the CDR3 is TGTGCCAGCAGCTCCACGACCCTAGGTGAAAAACTGTTTTTT.

This chain joins TRBV5-1 and TRBJ2-3; D gene ambiguous. The germline V gene has CDR1 SGHRS and CDR2 YFSETQ. Trimming stripped 2 bases from V and 0 bases from J, with 10 bases between. The CDR3 is 15 residues long. The CDR3 here is CASSFDPRSTDTQYF. The CDR3 nucleotides are TGCGCCAGCAGCTTCGATCCTAGAAGCACAGATACGCAGTATTTT.

DNA for the CDR3: TGTGCCAGCAGTTTTGTGGGAGATCTTGGAAACACCATATATTTT. Translation: CASSFVGDLGNTIYF. This rearrangement joins TRBV28 to TRBJ1-3, with unresolved D. This CDR3 is 15 amino acids long. Looked up from germline, CDR1 is MDHEN and CDR2 is SYDVKM. The germline V and J ends were trimmed by 3 bases and 3 bases, with 12 bases remaining between them.

This chain joins TRBV10-1 and TRBJ2-1; 8 nucleotides agree with TRBD2. CDR1 and CDR2 from the germline V gene are WNHNN and SYGVQD (reference sequence). After removal of 4 bases from V and 8 bases from J, the junction contained 7 bases not matched to a gene. CDR3 size: 14 residues. This CDR3 is CASSVLAGGHEQFF. In DNA, the CDR3 is TGCGCCAGCAGTGTTTTGGCGGGAGGTCATGAGCAGTTCTTC.

V gene TRBV4-1 combines with J gene TRBJ1-5; 9 positions match TRBD1. The CDR3 is 15 amino acids. Per germline, CDR1 MGHRA and CDR2 YSYEKL. J lost 4 bases, V lost 2 bases, and 3 bases had no gene match. The CDR3 loop is CASSQPGQGNQPQHF. The CDR3, as DNA: TGCGCCAGCAGCCAACCTGGACAGGGGAATCAGCCCCAGCATTTT.

The chain has TRBV27 and TRBJ2-5; 13 bases fit TRBD2. With V trimmed by 5 bases and J by 4 bases, 7 bases remained unmatched. CDR3 length: 16 residues. From germline, CDR1 is MNHEY and CDR2 SMNVEV (reference sequence). CDR3 amino acids: CASSPWTSGSLETQYF. The CDR3 nucleotides read TGTGCCAGCAGTCCATGGACTAGCGGGAGTCTAGAGACCCAGTACTTC.

This clone showed up just a few times. This sequence joins TRBV27 and TRBJ2-3; 13 bases line up with TRBD2. CDR1 and CDR2 (germline): MNHEY, SMNVEV (reference sequence). Trimming at V came to 1 base and at J to 2 bases, leaving 9 bases not matched to a gene. This CDR3 has 19 residues. This CDR3 reads CASSLLGLAGPDSTDTQYF. The DNA of the CDR3 is TGTGCCAGCAGTTTATTGGGACTAGCGGGACCAGATTCCACAGATACGCAGTATTTT.

V gene TRBV2 combines with J gene TRBJ2-7; maybe TRBD1 (6 bases). This CDR3 has 13 amino acids. The germline V and J ends were trimmed by 5 bases and 2 bases, with 10 bases remaining between them. Germline assignment: CDR1 SNHLY and CDR2 FYNNEI. CDR3 sequence (DNA): TGTGCCAGCAGTACAGGGAACACCTACGAGCAGTACTTC. It codes for CASSTGNTYEQYF.

The CDR3 protein is CATSRERVYQPQHF. For the CDR3, the DNA is TGTGCCACCAGCAGAGAGAGGGTCTATCAGCCCCAGCATTTT. The V call is TRBV15, the J call TRBJ1-5; D unclear. This CDR3 contains 14 residues. Trimming removed 0 bases from V and 5 bases from J, with 8 bases in between. Germline V gene lookup returns CDR1 LNHNV and CDR2 YYDKDF (reference sequence). The full variable domain, its missing parts supplied by reference TRBV15 and TRBJ1-5, is DAMVIQNPRYQVTQFGKPVTLSCSQTLNHNVMYWYQQKSSQAPKLLFHYYDKDFNNEADTPDNFQSRRPNTSFCFLDIRSPGLGDTAMYLCATSRERVYQPQHFGDGTRLSIL.

The rearrangement links TRBV15 to TRBJ1-6, with no clear D. The CDR3 is 15 amino acids. V lost 0 bases to trimming and J lost 9 bases, with 12 bases between them. In germline, CDR1 is LNHNV, CDR2 YYDKDF (reference sequence). The CDR3, as DNA: TGTGCCACCAGCAGAGATTGGGGAGAGGGTTCACCCCTCCACTTT. The encoded protein is CATSRDWGEGSPLHF.

The V call is TRBV29-1, the J call TRBJ2-5, with a weak D call TRBD1 (5 bases). Germline V gene sequence: CDR1 SQVTM, CDR2 ANQGSEA. V lost 5 bases, J lost 5 bases, and 18 bases lay in between. The CDR3 sequence is 14 residues long. CDR3 nucleotide sequence: TGCAGCGTTCAGGGATTCCACTCCGTCGAGACCCAGTACTTC. Its translation is CSVQGFHSVETQYF.

The chain joins TRBV30 to TRBJ1-1; D is possibly TRBD1 (6 bases). Germline loops: CDR1 GTSNPN, CDR2 SVGIG (reference sequence). Trimming took 5 bases from V and 3 from J, leaving 13 bases between them. The CDR3 covers 13 residues. CDR3 sequence reads: CAWGTHVDTEAFF. The CDR3 DNA is TGTGCCTGGGGGACACACGTGGACACTGAAGCTTTCTTT.

V usage is TRBV30 and J usage is TRBJ2-5; 7 bases match TRBD2. The DNA matches TRBJ2-7 better at its end, which makes the J call doubtful. CDR1 and CDR2 (germline): GTSNPN, SVGIG (reference sequence). The CDR3 is 13 residues long. The chain's CDR3 is CAWSPRRGSEQYF. Here the CDR3 DNA reads TGTGCCTGGAGTCCCCGGCGGGGGAGCGAGCAGTACTTC.

This chain uses TRBV4-1 with TRBJ2-7; D might be TRBD2 (5 bases). Trimming stripped 0 bases from V and 1 base from J, with 7 bases between. Germline V gene data show CDR1 as MGHRA and CDR2 as YSYEKL. The length of the CDR3 is 14 residues. The DNA for the CDR3 is TGCGCCAGCAGCCAAGAGGAGGCTTCCTACGAGCAGTACTTC. Translating gives CASSQEEASYEQYF.

J is TRBJ2-3 and V is TRBV19; 9 bases map to TRBD2. From germline, CDR1 is LNHDA and CDR2 SQIVND (reference sequence). This CDR3 spans 15 amino acids. Trimming removed 6 bases from V and 2 bases from J; junction bases left unmatched: 6. CDR3 nucleotides: TGTGCCAGTAGCGAGACTAGCGGATACACAGATACGCAGTATTTT. Translated: CASSETSGYTDTQYF. The whole variable domain, remainder taken from reference TRBV19 and TRBJ2-3, is DGGITQSPKYLFRKEGQNVTLSCEQNLNHDAMYWYRQDPGQGLRLIYYSQIVNDFQKGDIAEGYSVSREKKESFPLTVTSAQKNPTAFYLCASSETSGYTDTQYFGPGTRLTVL.

The chain combines TRBV10-3 with TRBJ2-3, with D possibly being TRBD1 (5 bases). The CDR3 loop spans 12 amino acids. Germline CDR1 reads ENHRY; CDR2 reads SYGVKD. Trimming removed 6 bases from V and 4 bases from J, with 8 bases in between. For the CDR3, the DNA is TGTGCCATCAGGACAGAGGCAGATACGCAGTATTTT. It is translated as CAIRTEADTQYF.

CDR3 protein: CASSVGDSYEQYF. In DNA, the CDR3 is TGTGCCAGCAGCGTAGGGGACAGCTACGAGCAGTACTTC. This sequence joins TRBV9 and TRBJ2-7; TRBD1 aligns across 7 bases. V dropped 0 bases and J dropped 3; count of bases not matched to a gene: 0. CDR1 is SGDLS, CDR2 YYNGEE, per germline. CDR3 length equals 13 residues.

The chain combines TRBV2 with TRBJ1-5, with D unresolved. Trimming shortened V by 6 bases and J by 2 bases, and 17 bases separated the two germline ends. The CDR3 sequence is 16 residues long. Germline assignment: CDR1 SNHLY and CDR2 FYNNEI. CDR3 nucleotides: TGTGCCAGCAGAGGAGGTTTAGGAGGTGGCAATCAGCCCCAGCATTTT. The encoded protein is CASRGGLGGGNQPQHF.

This clone was found a few times. The V and J genes are TRBV19 and TRBJ2-2; 15 bases fit TRBD2. V was pared by 5 bases and J by 4 bases, with 11 bases of the junction left unmatched. This CDR3 region has 19 residues. The germline gives CDR1 LNHDA, CDR2 SQIVND (reference sequence). The CDR3 region is CASSPGGTSGRWSTGELFF. The CDR3 coding sequence is TGTGCCAGTAGTCCGGGGGGGACTAGCGGGAGGTGGAGCACCGGGGAGCTGTTTTTT.

This chain joins TRBV7-2 and TRBJ1-1; D may be TRBD1 (5 bases). From germline, CDR1 is SGHTA and CDR2 FQGNSA. V shed 1 base and J shed 5 bases, with 17 bases lying between them. The CDR3 has 16 residues. CDR3 nucleotides: TGTGCCAGCAGCTTAGTTCCCAGGACAACTCTAACTGAAGCTTTCTTT. Translated: CASSLVPRTTLTEAFF.

The chain uses TRBV18 and TRBJ2-3, with 8 bases matching TRBD2. This CDR3 region has 16 residues. V shed 6 bases, J shed 0 bases, and the junction held 8 bases outside the gene matches. Germline loops: CDR1 KGHSH, CDR2 LQKENI. CDR3 sequence (DNA): TGTGCCAGCTCTCCGACTAGCGCCTTTAGCACAGATACGCAGTATTTT. It encodes CASSPTSAFSTDTQYF.